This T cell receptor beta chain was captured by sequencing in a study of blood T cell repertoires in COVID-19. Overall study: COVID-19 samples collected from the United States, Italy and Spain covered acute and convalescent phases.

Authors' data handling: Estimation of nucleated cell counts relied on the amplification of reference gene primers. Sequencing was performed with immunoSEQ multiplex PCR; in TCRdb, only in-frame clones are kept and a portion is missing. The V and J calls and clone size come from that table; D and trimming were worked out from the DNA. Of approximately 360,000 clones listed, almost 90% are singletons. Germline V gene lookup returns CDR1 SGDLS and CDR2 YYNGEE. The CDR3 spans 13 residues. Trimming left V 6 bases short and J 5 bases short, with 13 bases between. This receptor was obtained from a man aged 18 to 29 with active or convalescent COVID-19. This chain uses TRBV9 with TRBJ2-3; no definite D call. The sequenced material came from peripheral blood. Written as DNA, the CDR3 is TGTGCCAGCACAGGCTTGGTGGGAGATACGCAGTATTTT. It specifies CASTGLVGDTQYF.